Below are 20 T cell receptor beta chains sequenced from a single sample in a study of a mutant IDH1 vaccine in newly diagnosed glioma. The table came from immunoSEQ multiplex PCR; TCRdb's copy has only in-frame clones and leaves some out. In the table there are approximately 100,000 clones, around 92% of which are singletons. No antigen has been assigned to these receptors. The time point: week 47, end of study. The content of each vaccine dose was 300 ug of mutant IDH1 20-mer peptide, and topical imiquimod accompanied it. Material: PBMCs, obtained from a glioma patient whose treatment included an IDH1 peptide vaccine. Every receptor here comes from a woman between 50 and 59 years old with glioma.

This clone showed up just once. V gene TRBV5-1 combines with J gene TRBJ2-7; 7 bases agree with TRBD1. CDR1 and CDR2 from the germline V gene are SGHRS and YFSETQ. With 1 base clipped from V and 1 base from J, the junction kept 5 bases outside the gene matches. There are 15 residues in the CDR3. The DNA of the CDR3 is TGCGCCAGCAGCTTGACCCCGGGACAGTCCTACGAGCAGTACTTC. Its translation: CASSLTPGQSYEQYF.

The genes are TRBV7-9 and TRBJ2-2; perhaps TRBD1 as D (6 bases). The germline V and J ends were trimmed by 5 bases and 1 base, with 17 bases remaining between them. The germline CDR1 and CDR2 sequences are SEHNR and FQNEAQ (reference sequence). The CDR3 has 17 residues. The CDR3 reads CASSLPPGQLNTGELFF. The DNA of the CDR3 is TGTGCCAGCAGCCTCCCCCCGGGACAACTGAACACCGGGGAGCTGTTTTTT.

The CDR3, as DNA: TGTGCCATCTTAGCTAGCCCCCTGGGGACCGGGGAGCTGTTTTTT. Protein: CAILASPLGTGELFF. V and J are TRBV10-3 and TRBJ2-2, with D maybe TRBD2 (5 bases). Germline CDR1 is ENHRY and CDR2 is SYGVKD. V lost 8 bases to trimming and J lost 5 bases, with 18 bases between them. This CDR3 has 15 residues.

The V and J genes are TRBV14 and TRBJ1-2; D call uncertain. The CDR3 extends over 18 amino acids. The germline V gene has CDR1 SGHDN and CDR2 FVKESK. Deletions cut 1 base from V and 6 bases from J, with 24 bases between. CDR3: CASSQGEGTPGRAHGYTF. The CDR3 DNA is TGTGCCAGCAGCCAAGGCGAGGGAACCCCGGGAAGAGCACATGGCTACACCTTC. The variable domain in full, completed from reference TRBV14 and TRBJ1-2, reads EAGVTQFPSHSVIEKGQTVTLRCDPISGHDNLYWYRRVMGKEIKFLLHFVKESKQDESGMPNNRFLAERTGGTYSTLKVQPAELEDSGVYFCASSQGEGTPGRAHGYTFGSGTRLTVV.

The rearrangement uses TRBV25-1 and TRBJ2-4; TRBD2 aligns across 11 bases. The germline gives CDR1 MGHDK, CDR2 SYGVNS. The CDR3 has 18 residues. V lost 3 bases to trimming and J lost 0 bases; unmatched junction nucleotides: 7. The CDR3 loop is CASSDLGLAESAKNIQYF. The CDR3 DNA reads TGTGCCAGCAGTGACCTGGGACTAGCGGAGTCAGCCAAAAACATTCAGTACTTC.

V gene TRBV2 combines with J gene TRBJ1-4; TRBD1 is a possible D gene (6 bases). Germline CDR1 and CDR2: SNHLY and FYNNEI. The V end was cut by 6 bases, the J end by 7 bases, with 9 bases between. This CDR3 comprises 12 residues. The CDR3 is CASRGTFEKLFF. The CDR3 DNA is TGTGCCAGCAGGGGGACATTTGAAAAACTGTTTTTT.

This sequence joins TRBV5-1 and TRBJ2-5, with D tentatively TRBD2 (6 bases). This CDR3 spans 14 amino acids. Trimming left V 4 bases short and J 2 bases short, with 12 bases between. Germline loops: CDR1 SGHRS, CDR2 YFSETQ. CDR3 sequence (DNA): TGCGCCAGCAGCCCCGGAGGAGGGCAAGAGACCCAGTACTTC. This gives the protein CASSPGGGQETQYF. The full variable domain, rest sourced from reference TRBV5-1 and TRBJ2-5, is KAGVTQTPRYLIKTRGQQVTLSCSPISGHRSVSWYQQTPGQGLQFLFEYFSETQRNKGNFPGRFSGRQFSNSRSEMNVSTLELGDSALYLCASSPGGGQETQYFGPGTRLLVL.

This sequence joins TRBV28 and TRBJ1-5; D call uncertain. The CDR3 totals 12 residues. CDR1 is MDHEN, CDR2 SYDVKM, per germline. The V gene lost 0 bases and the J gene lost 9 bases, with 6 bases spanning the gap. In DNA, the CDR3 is TGTGCCAGCAGTTTATGGATGAGGCCCCAGCATTTT. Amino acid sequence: CASSLWMRPQHF.

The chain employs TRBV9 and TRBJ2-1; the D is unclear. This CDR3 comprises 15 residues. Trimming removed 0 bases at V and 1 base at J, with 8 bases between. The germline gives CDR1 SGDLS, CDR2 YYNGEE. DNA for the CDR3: TGTGCCAGCAGCGTAGAACCTGAATCCTACAATGAGCAGTTCTTC. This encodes CASSVEPESYNEQFF.

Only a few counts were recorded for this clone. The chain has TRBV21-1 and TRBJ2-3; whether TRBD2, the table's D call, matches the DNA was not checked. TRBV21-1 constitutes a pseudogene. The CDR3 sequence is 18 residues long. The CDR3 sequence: CASSPPAGLAKSTDTQYF. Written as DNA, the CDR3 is TGTGCCAGCAGCCCCCCAGCTGGACTAGCGAAAAGCACAGATACGCAGTATTTT.

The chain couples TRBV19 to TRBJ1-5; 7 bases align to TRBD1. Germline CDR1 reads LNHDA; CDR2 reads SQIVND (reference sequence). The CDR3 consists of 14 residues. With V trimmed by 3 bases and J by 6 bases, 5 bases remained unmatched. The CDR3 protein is CASSIGQEAQPQHF. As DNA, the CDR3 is TGTGCCAGTAGTATTGGACAGGAGGCTCAGCCCCAGCATTTT. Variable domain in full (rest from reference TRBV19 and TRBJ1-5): DGGITQSPKYLFRKEGQNVTLSCEQNLNHDAMYWYRQDPGQGLRLIYYSQIVNDFQKGDIAEGYSVSREKKESFPLTVTSAQKNPTAFYLCASSIGQEAQPQHFGDGTRLSIL.

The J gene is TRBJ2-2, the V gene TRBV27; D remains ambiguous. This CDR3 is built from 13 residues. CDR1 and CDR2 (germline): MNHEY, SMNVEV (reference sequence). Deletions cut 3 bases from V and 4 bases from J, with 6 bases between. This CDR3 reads CASSFKLTGELFF. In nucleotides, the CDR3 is TGTGCCAGCAGTTTCAAGCTCACCGGGGAGCTGTTTTTT.

Written as DNA, the CDR3 is TGTGCCAGCAGTTTATTTAGCGGGAGGGCCAAAAACATTCAGTACTTC. It specifies CASSLFSGRAKNIQYF. This chain links TRBV28 with TRBJ2-4; 10 bases are a match to TRBD2. This CDR3 spans 16 amino acids. The V gene end was trimmed by 1 base and the J gene end by 1 base; junction bases not matched to a gene: 1. Germline V lookup: CDR1 MDHEN, CDR2 SYDVKM.

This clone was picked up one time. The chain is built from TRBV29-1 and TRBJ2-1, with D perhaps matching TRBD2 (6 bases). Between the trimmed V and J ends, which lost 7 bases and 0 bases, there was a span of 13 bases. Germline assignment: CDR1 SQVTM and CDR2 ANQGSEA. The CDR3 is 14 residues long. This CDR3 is CSARLGSSYNEQFF. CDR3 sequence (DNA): TGCAGCGCCCGACTAGGGAGCTCCTACAATGAGCAGTTCTTC.

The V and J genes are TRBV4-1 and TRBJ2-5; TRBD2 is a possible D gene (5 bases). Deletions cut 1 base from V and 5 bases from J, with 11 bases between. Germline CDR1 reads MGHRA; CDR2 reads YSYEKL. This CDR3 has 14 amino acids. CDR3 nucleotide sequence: TGCGCCAGCAGCCAAGGTTGGATAGCGGAGACCCAGTACTTC. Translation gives CASSQGWIAETQYF.

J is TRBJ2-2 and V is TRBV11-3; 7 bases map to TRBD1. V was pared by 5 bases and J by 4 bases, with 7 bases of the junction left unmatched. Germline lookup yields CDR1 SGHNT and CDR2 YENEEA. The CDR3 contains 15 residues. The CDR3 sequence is CASSPRTGSTGELFF. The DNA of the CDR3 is TGTGCCAGCAGCCCCCGGACAGGCAGCACCGGGGAGCTGTTTTTT.

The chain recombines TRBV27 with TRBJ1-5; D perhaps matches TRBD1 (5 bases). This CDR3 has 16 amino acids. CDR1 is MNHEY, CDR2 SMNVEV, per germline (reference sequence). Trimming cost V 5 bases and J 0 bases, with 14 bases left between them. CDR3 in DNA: TGTGCCAGCAGTAGGACAACCGGTCTTAGCAATCAGCCCCAGCATTTT. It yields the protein CASSRTTGLSNQPQHF.

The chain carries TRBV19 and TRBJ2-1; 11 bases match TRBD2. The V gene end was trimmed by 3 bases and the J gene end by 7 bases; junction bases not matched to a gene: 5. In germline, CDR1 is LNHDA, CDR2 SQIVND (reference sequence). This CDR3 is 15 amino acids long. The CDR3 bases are TGTGCCAGTAGTATTGTGGTAGCGGGAGGGAATGAGCAGTTCTTC. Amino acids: CASSIVVAGGNEQFF.

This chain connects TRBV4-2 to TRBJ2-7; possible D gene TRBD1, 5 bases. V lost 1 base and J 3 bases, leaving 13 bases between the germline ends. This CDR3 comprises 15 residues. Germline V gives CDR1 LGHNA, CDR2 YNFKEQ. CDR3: CASSQAQGRDYEQYF. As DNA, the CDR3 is TGTGCCAGCAGCCAAGCCCAGGGCAGGGACTACGAGCAGTACTTC.

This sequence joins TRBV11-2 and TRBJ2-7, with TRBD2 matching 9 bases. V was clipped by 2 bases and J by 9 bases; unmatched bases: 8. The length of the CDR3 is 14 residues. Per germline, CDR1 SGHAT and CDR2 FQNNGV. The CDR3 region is CASSLRLAGEGQYF. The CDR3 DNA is TGTGCCAGCAGCTTACGCTTAGCGGGAGAGGGGCAGTACTTC.